This entry features one T cell receptor beta chain sequence. Its antigen is as yet unknown. The treatment: approximately 9-day PBMC culture with coronavirus spike peptide pools or control peptides (ViraFEST assay). Healthy vaccinated individuals lacked prior SARS-CoV-2 infection, per negative nucleocapsid antibodies before and after vaccination. Cultures of PBMCs, a few million per well, were set up with roughly 11 IU/ml IL-2 and around 9.8 ug/ml peptide pools. Germline V gene lookup returns CDR1 KGHSH and CDR2 LQKENI. The CDR3 has 13 residues. The V end lost 6 bases, the J end lost 2 bases, and 8 bases lay between the germline ends. The data were taken from a study of vaccination and CD4 T cells after COVID-19. The Oncomine TCR Beta short-read assay generated sequence data from the DNA of cultured CD4+ T cells. TCRdb ran MiXCR on the PCR reads and lists one entry per CDR3 protein. The sample records some 16,000 distinct CDR3 sequences, roughly 75% being singletons.

General study points: The authors identified 304 of 307 vaccine-specific clones in convalescent patients as spike mono-reactive.

Sequencing used CD4+ T cells from blood, cultured in vitro, obtained after SARS-CoV-2 vaccination. This TCR was sampled from a human donor who received a COVID-19 vaccine. The chain employs TRBV18 and TRBJ1-3, with a possible D match to TRBD1 (6 bases). The CDR3 is CASSPGAGNTIYF. CDR3 DNA: TGTGCCAGCTCCCCAGGGGCTGGAAACACCATATATTTT.